A single sample gave rise to the 26 T cell receptor beta chains below, sequenced in a study of chemoradiotherapy in HPV16-positive cancers. The protocol was immunoSEQ multiplex PCR, while the TCRdb copy is restricted to in-frame clones and leaves out a portion. In the table there are 1,500 to 2,000 clones, roughly 80% of which are singletons. The source material was tumor tissue, sampled from a patient who underwent chemoradiotherapy. Receptor source: a human donor with HPV-associated anogenital cancer.

The chain is built from TRBV2 and TRBJ1-5; 10 bases agree with TRBD1. Germline CDR1 reads SNHLY; CDR2 reads FYNNEI. Germline trimming cut 1 base from V and 7 bases from J; bases unmatched to any gene: 4. The length of the CDR3 is 15 residues. The CDR3 region has the DNA TGTGCCAGCAGTGAAGGACAGGGGGCAGAACAGCCCCAGCATTTT. Amino acids: CASSEGQGAEQPQHF.

The V gene is TRBV7-8, the J gene TRBJ2-1; either TRBD1 or TRBD2 may fit D (6 bases each). Germline lookup yields CDR1 SGHVS and CDR2 FQNEAQ. Trimming stripped 1 base from V and 4 bases from J, with 11 bases between. The CDR3 loop spans 15 amino acids. The CDR3 nucleotides read TGTGCCAGCAGCTTAGAAGGGGGACTTTACAATGAGCAGTTCTTC. This codes for CASSLEGGLYNEQFF.

This chain joins TRBV6-6 and TRBJ1-2, with a possible D match to TRBD1 (5 bases). V lost 4 bases and J lost 5, with 14 bases in between. CDR1 is MNHNY, CDR2 SVGAGI, per germline (reference sequence). This CDR3 region has 14 residues. The CDR3 here is CASSFYPDRYGYTF. CDR3 DNA: TGTGCCAGCAGTTTTTACCCCGACAGATATGGCTACACCTTC.

The chain has TRBV10-3 and TRBJ2-7; no definite D call. V lost 0 bases, J lost 4 bases, and 4 bases lay in between. Germline V lookup: CDR1 ENHRY, CDR2 SYGVKD. This CDR3 comprises 12 residues. The CDR3 DNA is TGTGCCATCAGTGAGTCGAGATACGAGCAGTACGTC. It codes for CAISESRYEQYV.

The chain combines TRBV11-2 with TRBJ1-1, with unresolved D. Deletions cut 5 bases from V and 4 bases from J, with 20 bases between. Per germline, CDR1 SGHAT and CDR2 FQNNGV. The CDR3 contains 16 residues. Here the CDR3 reads CASSLTSRNFGTEAFF. Written as DNA, the CDR3 is TGTGCCAGCAGCCTTACATCCCGGAACTTCGGCACTGAAGCTTTCTTT.

The chain uses TRBV7-9 and TRBJ2-3; D uncertain. CDR1 is SEHNR and CDR2 is FQNEAQ in the germline V gene (reference sequence). Trimming pared 6 bases from V and 4 bases from J, leaving 8 bases between. CDR3 size: 12 residues. The CDR3 spells CASRAMSDTQYF. DNA for the CDR3: TGTGCCAGCAGGGCTATGTCAGATACGCAGTATTTT.

The chain has TRBV7-9 and TRBJ2-3; possible D gene TRBD2, 5 bases. Germline V lookup: CDR1 SEHNR, CDR2 FQNEAQ (reference sequence). Trimming took off 5 bases at V and 5 bases at J, with 11 bases between the two ends. CDR3 length equals 13 residues. The CDR3 nucleotides are TGTGCCAGCAGCGCCGGGAACAGAGATACGCAGTATTTT. It specifies CASSAGNRDTQYF.

The rearrangement uses TRBV5-1 and TRBJ2-1; 9 bases map to TRBD1. The length of the CDR3 is 16 residues. From germline, CDR1 is SGHRS and CDR2 YFSETQ. V shed 3 bases, J shed 5 bases, and the junction held 9 bases outside the gene matches. DNA for the CDR3: TGCGCCAGCAGCTCGGTGGACAGGGGAAGGAACAATGAGCAGTTCTTC. Translating gives CASSSVDRGRNNEQFF.

The rearrangement uses TRBV2 and TRBJ2-1; D could derive from TRBD1 or TRBD2 (6 bases each). Germline assignment: CDR1 SNHLY and CDR2 FYNNEI. The CDR3 loop spans 14 amino acids. The germline V and J ends were trimmed by 6 bases and 8 bases, with 17 bases remaining between them. The CDR3 spells CASRQTEGGYEQFF. The CDR3 region has the DNA TGTGCCAGCAGGCAGACCGAAGGGGGGTATGAGCAGTTCTTC.

The table lists this clone with a few counts. The rearrangement links TRBV6-4 to TRBJ1-6; D uncertain. The V end was cut by 4 bases, the J end by 7 bases, with 5 bases between. The CDR3 extends over 12 amino acids. The V gene's germline CDR1 is MRHNA and CDR2 SNTAGT. CDR3 residues: CASSAGNSPLHF. As DNA, the CDR3 is TGTGCCAGCAGTGCGGGGAATTCACCCCTCCACTTT.

The rearrangement uses TRBV19 and TRBJ2-1; 14 bases are a match to TRBD2. Germline assignment: CDR1 LNHDA and CDR2 SQIVND (reference sequence). This CDR3 spans 18 amino acids. J lost 3 bases, V lost 5 bases, and 9 bases had no gene match. The CDR3 loop reads CASSAGTSGSGSYNEQFF. The CDR3 DNA is TGTGCCAGTAGTGCCGGGACTAGCGGGAGTGGGAGCTACAATGAGCAGTTCTTC.

The chain recombines TRBV5-4 with TRBJ2-7; D unclear. The CDR3 has 13 amino acids. Trimming took off 1 base at V and 3 bases at J, with 8 bases between the two ends. Germline V gene data show CDR1 as SGHNT and CDR2 as YYREEE (reference sequence). Here the CDR3 DNA reads TGTGCCAGCAGCTTGAACTGGGGCTACGAGCAGTACGTC. Residues: CASSLNWGYEQYV.

This chain joins TRBV6-1 and TRBJ2-7; possible D gene TRBD1, 6 bases. V lost 5 bases and J 3 bases, leaving 11 bases between the germline ends. Germline V gene lookup returns CDR1 MNHNS and CDR2 SASEGT. The CDR3 length is 13 residues. CDR3 loop: CASSSGQSYEQYF. In DNA form, the CDR3 reads TGTGCCAGCAGTTCGGGACAAAGCTACGAGCAGTACTTC.

CDR3 DNA: TGCGCCAGCACGTCGACTAGCGGGGGCACAGATACGCAGTATTTT. Translating it yields CASTSTSGGTDTQYF. This chain connects TRBV23-1 to TRBJ2-3, with 11 bases matching TRBD2. TRBV23-1 counts as an open reading frame of uncertain function. This CDR3 is built from 15 residues. Trimming took 7 bases from V and 1 from J; bases not matched to a gene: 4.

V usage is TRBV5-1 and J usage is TRBJ2-5; the match to TRBD1 covers 7 bases. V lost 1 base to trimming and J lost 5 bases; unmatched junction nucleotides: 5. The CDR3 contains 14 residues. CDR1 SGHRS and CDR2 YFSETQ come from the germline V gene. The chain's CDR3 is CASSLFEGAETQYF. The CDR3 DNA follows: TGCGCCAGCAGCTTGTTTGAGGGGGCTGAGACCCAGTACTTC.

The chain carries TRBV5-6 and TRBJ2-5; 7 bases are a match to TRBD1. Germline assignment: CDR1 SGHDT and CDR2 YYEEEE. The CDR3 runs to 14 residues. With V trimmed by 3 bases and J by 3 bases, 5 bases remained unmatched. The DNA for the CDR3 is TGTGCCAGCAGCTACGGGACAGAAAAAGAGACCCAGTACTTC. This translates into CASSYGTEKETQYF.

The rearrangement uses TRBV11-2 and TRBJ1-2, with D unclear. CDR1 is SGHAT and CDR2 is FQNNGV in the germline V gene. This CDR3 has 12 residues. V was shortened by 5 bases and J by 4 bases, with 8 bases between the two germline ends. In DNA form, the CDR3 reads TGTGCCAGCAGCAACAAGGTCTATGGCTACACCTTC. Translation gives CASSNKVYGYTF.

This chain links TRBV19 with TRBJ1-2; no reliable D call. V was trimmed by 6 bases and J by 4 bases, leaving 12 bases between them. The CDR3 consists of 13 residues. The V gene's germline CDR1 is LNHDA and CDR2 SQIVND (reference sequence). The CDR3 bases are TGTGCCAGTAGCCTTACTTCCCCCTATGGCTACACCTTC. This translates into CASSLTSPYGYTF.

J is TRBJ2-7 and V is TRBV5-1, with TRBD2 matching 7 bases. This CDR3 has 14 residues. The junction had 6 bases not matched to a gene; V was cut back by 4 bases and J by 2 bases. Germline V gives CDR1 SGHRS, CDR2 YFSETQ. The CDR3 is CASSLGGSTYEQYF. The CDR3 nucleotides are TGCGCCAGCAGCCTGGGAGGGTCTACCTACGAGCAGTACTTC.

The gene calls are TRBV13 and TRBJ1-4; 7 positions agree with TRBD1. The CDR3 contains 16 residues. The junction had 9 bases not matched to a gene; V was cut back by 5 bases and J by 3 bases. The germline V gene encodes CDR1 PRHDT and CDR2 FYEKMQ (reference sequence). CDR3 residues: CASSARDRVANEKLFF. The CDR3 nucleotides are TGTGCCAGCAGCGCCAGAGACAGGGTGGCTAATGAAAAACTGTTTTTT. The full variable domain, its missing parts supplied by reference TRBV13 and TRBJ1-4, is AAGVIQSPRHLIKEKRETATLKCYPIPRHDTVYWYQQGPGQDPQFLISFYEKMQSDKGSIPDRFSAQQFSDYHSELNMSSLELGDSALYFCASSARDRVANEKLFFGSGTQLSVL.

This chain links TRBV30 with TRBJ2-3; D gene unclear. V was pared by 2 bases and J by 6 bases, with 6 bases between. Germline V gives CDR1 GTSNPN, CDR2 SVGIG (reference sequence). The CDR3 runs 11 residues. The CDR3 DNA is TGTGCCTGGAGTCCGAACGATACGCAGTATTTT. This encodes CAWSPNDTQYF.

The chain employs TRBV9 and TRBJ2-1, with 12 bases lining up with TRBD2. The germline V gene encodes CDR1 SGDLS and CDR2 YYNGEE. J was trimmed by 10 bases and V by 3 bases; bases with no gene match: 11. CDR3 length: 16 residues. CDR3 sequence reads: CASSASLAGGEGEQFF. In DNA form, the CDR3 reads TGTGCCAGCAGCGCCTCACTAGCGGGAGGAGAGGGCGAGCAGTTCTTC.

The chain is built from TRBV27 and TRBJ1-1; TRBD1 matches at 7 bases. CDR1 MNHEY and CDR2 SMNVEV come from the germline V gene (reference sequence). After removal of 6 bases from V and 5 bases from J, the junction contained 6 bases not matched to a gene. This CDR3 region has 13 residues. The CDR3: CASRMTGTTEAFF. The CDR3 DNA is TGTGCCAGCAGGATGACAGGGACGACTGAAGCTTTCTTT.

The chain has TRBV4-3 and TRBJ2-3; D remains ambiguous. Germline CDR1 LGHNA, CDR2 YSLEER. Trimming shortened V by 0 bases and J by 2 bases, and 0 bases separated the two germline ends. This CDR3 is built from 12 residues. The CDR3 nucleotides are TGCGCCAGCAGCCAAGACACAGATACGCAGTATTTT. Amino acids: CASSQDTDTQYF.

The CDR3 DNA follows: TGTGCCAGCAAGGGACAGGGGGGCGGGTACACTGAAGCTTTCTTT. Translation: CASKGQGGGYTEAFF. V and J are TRBV6-1 and TRBJ1-1; 11 bases are shared with TRBD1. The CDR3 length is 15 residues. The V gene's germline CDR1 is MNHNS and CDR2 SASEGT. V dropped 7 bases and J dropped 3; count of bases not matched to a gene: 7.

The J gene is TRBJ2-5, the V gene TRBV7-9, with 7 bases lining up with TRBD1. Germline CDR1 SEHNR, CDR2 FQNEAQ (reference sequence). Losses at the gene ends were 5 bases for V and 2 bases for J; bases not matched to a gene: 14. This CDR3 is built from 17 residues. This CDR3 is CASSKPDRDSLQETQYF. DNA of the CDR3: TGTGCCAGCAGCAAACCGGACCGGGACAGCCTACAAGAGACCCAGTACTTC.